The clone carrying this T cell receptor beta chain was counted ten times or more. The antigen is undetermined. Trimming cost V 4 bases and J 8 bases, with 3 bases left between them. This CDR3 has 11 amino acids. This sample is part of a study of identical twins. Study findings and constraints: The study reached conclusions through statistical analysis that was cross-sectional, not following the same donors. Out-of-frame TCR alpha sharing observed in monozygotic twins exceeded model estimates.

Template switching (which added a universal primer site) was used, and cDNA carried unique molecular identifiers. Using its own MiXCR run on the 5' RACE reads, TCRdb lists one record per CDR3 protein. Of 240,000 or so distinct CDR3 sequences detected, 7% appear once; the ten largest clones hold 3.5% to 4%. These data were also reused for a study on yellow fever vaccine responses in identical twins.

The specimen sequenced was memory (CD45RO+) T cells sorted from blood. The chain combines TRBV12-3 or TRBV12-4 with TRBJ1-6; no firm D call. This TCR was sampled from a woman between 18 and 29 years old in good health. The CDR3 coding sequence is TGTGCCAGCAGTTCCGATTCACCCCTCCACTTT. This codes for CASSSDSPLHF.